A selection of T cell receptor beta chains follows, all from one sample in a study of shared clonotypes between healthy human individuals. Produced via immunoSEQ multiplex PCR; TCRdb's table is partial and in-frame only. Counted here are approximately 940,000 clones, 70% to 85% occurring once; the ten biggest clones make up around 1.4%. Input material: memory CD4+ T cells sorted from blood. The source is a man younger than 35 in good health. Both conserved end residues are part of each CDR3. A D gene is named only where the DNA matches it firmly. The size of a clone is reported for some rows only, either as once, few or many, or as a class for expanded clones.

14	.	.	TRBJ1-1	TRBV19	CASSIQARNTEAFF	TGTGCCAGTAGTATTCAGGCCAGGAACACTGAAGCTTTCTTT
15	TRBD2	.	TRBJ2-2	TRBV5-1	CASSLQRDATGELFF	TGCGCCAGCAGCTTGCAGCGGGACGCCACCGGGGAGCTGTTTTTT
15	.	.	TRBJ2-5	TRBV6-6	CASSFGPAAQETQYF	TGTGCCAGCAGTTTCGGCCCGGCTGCTCAAGAGACCCAGTACTTC
15	TRBD1	.	TRBJ2-5	TRBV29-1	CSVETGQGKRETQYF	TGCAGCGTTGAGACAGGACAGGGGAAGCGAGAGACCCAGTACTTC
14	.	.	TRBJ2-7	TRBV18	CASSPPQGRGEQYF	TGTGCCAGCTCACCACCCCAGGGAAGGGGCGAGCAGTACTTC
13	.	.	TRBJ2-7	TRBV30	CAWSVPPVYEQYF	TGTGCCTGGAGTGTACCACCCGTCTACGAGCAGTACTTC
15	.	.	TRBJ1-6	TRBV7-2	CASSLPSSYNSPLHF	TGTGCCAGCAGCTTACCTAGCTCCTATAATTCACCCCTCCACTTT
15	TRBD1	.	TRBJ1-2	TRBV18	CASSPRQGADGGYTF	TGTGCCAGCTCACCCAGGCAGGGGGCGGACGGTGGCTACACCTTC
14	TRBD1	few	TRBJ1-2	TRBV5-4	CASRRDRGSYGYTF	TGTGCCAGCAGGAGGGACAGGGGTTCCTATGGCTACACCTTC
13	.	few	TRBJ2-7	TRBV10-3	CAISDNGGGEQYF	TGTGCCATCAGTGACAATGGGGGAGGCGAGCAGTACTTC
14	.	.	TRBJ1-1	TRBV6-5	CASSYSWSGTEAFF	TGTGCCAGCAGTTACTCGTGGAGCGGAACTGAAGCTTTCTTT
15	.	.	TRBJ1-1	TRBV2	CASSQQGAGNTEAFF	TGTGCCAGCAGTCAACAGGGTGCAGGCAACACTGAAGCTTTCTTT
15	.	.	TRBJ2-7	TRBV18	CASSPDQGSSYEQYF	TGTGCCAGCTCACCAGACCAGGGATCCAGCTACGAGCAGTACTTC
15	TRBD1	.	TRBJ2-5	TRBV18	CASSPGGRTGETQYF	TGTGCCAGCTCACCCGGAGGCCGGACAGGGGAGACCCAGTACTTC
11	.	.	TRBJ2-7	TRBV25-1	CASNWGPEQYF	TGTGCCAGCAACTGGGGGCCCGAGCAGTACTTC
13	.	.	TRBJ1-5	TRBV29-1	CSVSGGGNQPQHF	TGCAGCGTTTCCGGGGGAGGCAATCAGCCCCAGCATTTT
18	TRBD2	.	TRBJ2-1	TRBV11-2	CASSPRLAGRGSYNEQFF	TGTGCCAGCAGCCCCCGACTAGCGGGGAGGGGCTCCTACAATGAGCAGTTCTTC
11	.	.	TRBJ2-5	TRBV30	CAWSAGETQYF	TGTGCCTGGAGTGCTGGGGAGACCCAGTACTTC
15	.	.	TRBJ2-3	TRBV7-9	CASSLEVGGTDTQYF	TGTGCCAGCAGCTTAGAGGTCGGTGGCACAGATACGCAGTATTTT
14	TRBD1	.	TRBJ1-2	TRBV5-1	CASSLTGQLYGYTF	TGCGCCAGCAGCTTAACGGGACAGCTATATGGCTACACCTTC
13	.	.	TRBJ2-7	TRBV7-8	CASSHSSVGEQYF	TGTGCCAGCAGCCACTCTAGTGTGGGGGAGCAGTACTTC
13	.	.	TRBJ1-2	TRBV6-1	CASSEDGQYGYTF	TGTGCCAGCAGTGAAGACGGACAGTATGGCTACACCTTC
14	.	.	TRBJ1-1	TRBV6-1	CASNLHFSTGEAFF	TGTGCCAGCAACCTCCACTTTAGCACAGGTGAAGCTTTCTTT
19	.	once	TRBJ2-4	TRBV28	CASSLSGTLYAGEQNIQYF	TGTGCCAGCAGTTTATCTGGGACACTCTATGCCGGGGAGCAAAACATTCAGTACTTC
13	.	few	TRBJ1-1	TRBV25-1	CASSPTGNTEAFF	TGTGCCAGCAGTCCCACAGGGAACACTGAAGCTTTCTTT
16	TRBD2	.	TRBJ2-3	TRBV2	CASSGTLAGKTDTQYF	TGTGCCAGCAGTGGAACGCTAGCGGGAAAAACAGATACGCAGTATTTT
16	.	.	TRBJ2-2	TRBV5-1	CASSLGQGLQTGELFF	TGCGCCAGCAGCTTGGGGCAGGGCCTTCAGACCGGGGAGCTGTTTTTT
13	.	.	TRBJ2-7	TRBV7-2	CASSLRAGVKVDF	TGTGCCAGCAGTTTACGGGCCGGGGTCAAGGTGGACTTC
15	TRBD1	.	TRBJ1-4	TRBV6-1	CASSEHGTGDEKLFF	TGTGCCAGCAGTGAACATGGGACAGGGGATGAAAAACTGTTTTTT